This is a list of T cell receptor beta chains from one sample in a study of control samples from healthy donors and cancer patients. Sequenced by immunoSEQ multiplex PCR; TCRdb stores in-frame clones only, minus some. Of 100,000 to 150,000 clones detected, about 88% appear once; the ten largest clones hold 3% to 3.5%. Sequencing was done on a sample of blood. The receptors come from a man aged 45-65 years in good health. The CDR3 runs from the conserved cysteine through the conserved F or W. A D gene is named only where the DNA matches it firmly. Clone size is given for some rows only: seen once, a few or many times, or a class if the clone is expanded.

v_gene,j_gene,d_gene,len,abundance,CDR3aa,CDR3nt
TRBV28,TRBJ1-4,.,14,once,CASSSGSLNEKLFF,TGTGCCAGCAGTTCCGGGTCCCTAAATGAAAAACTGTTTTTT
TRBV9,TRBJ1-2,.,13,.,CASSVVPPNGYTF,TGTGCCAGCAGCGTAGTTCCCCCCAACGGCTACACCTTC
TRBV5-1,TRBJ2-3,.,15,.,CASSPQGGPEDTQYF,TGCGCCAGCAGCCCTCAGGGGGGGCCGGAAGATACGCAGTATTTT
TRBV7-6,TRBJ1-5,.,13,.,CASRRGRGQPQHF,TGTGCCAGCAGGAGGGGAAGGGGACAGCCCCAGCATTTT
TRBV2,TRBJ2-1,TRBD2,15,.,CASSEARLRGNEQFF,TGTGCCAGCAGTGAAGCGCGACTGCGGGGGAATGAGCAGTTCTTC
TRBV4-1,TRBJ2-7,TRBD1,19,.,CASSQKPPFGTGGSYEQYF,TGCGCCAGCAGCCAAAAACCTCCATTCGGGACAGGGGGCTCCTACGAGCAGTACTTC
TRBV5-6,TRBJ1-1,.,12,.,CASSLGTGEAFF,TGTGCCAGCAGCTTGGGTACAGGGGAAGCTTTCTTT
TRBV18,TRBJ2-7,.,14,.,CASSGPGLAHEQYF,TGTGCCAGCTCGGGACCGGGGTTGGCCCACGAGCAGTACTTC
TRBV5-6,TRBJ2-3,TRBD2,19,once,CASSLWSSGGRIIPGTQYF,TGTGCCAGCAGCTTGTGGTCTAGCGGGGGAAGGATCATTCCGGGTACGCAGTATTTT
TRBV5-4,TRBJ1-5,.,13,.,CASSLDRDQPQHF,TGTGCCAGCAGCTTGGACCGCGATCAGCCCCAGCATTTT
TRBV5-1,TRBJ2-1,.,15,.,CASSLEAGSYNEQFF,TGCGCCAGCAGCTTGGAAGCGGGCTCCTACAATGAGCAGTTCTTC
TRBV18,TRBJ2-7,.,17,.,CASSPDIRQVFSYEQYF,TGTGCCAGCTCACCGGATATCAGACAGGTTTTCTCCTACGAGCAGTACTTC
TRBV19,TRBJ1-5,.,13,.,CASSIQGLQPQHF,TGTGCCAGTAGTATACAGGGATTACAGCCCCAGCATTTT
TRBV5-1,TRBJ2-3,.,15,once,CASSLGSWVSDTQYF,TGCGCCAGCAGCTTGGGGTCTTGGGTTTCGGATACGCAGTATTTT
TRBV19,TRBJ2-2,TRBD1,16,.,CASSILPGQYTGELFF,TGTGCCAGTAGTATTTTGCCGGGACAGTACACCGGGGAGCTGTTTTTT
TRBV10-1,TRBJ2-3,TRBD1,16,.,CASSESTGVKTDTQYF,TGCGCCAGCAGTGAGTCCACAGGGGTAAAAACAGATACGCAGTATTTT
TRBV28,TRBJ2-5,.,12,.,CASNNPKETQYF,TGTGCCAGCAACAATCCTAAAGAGACCCAGTACTTC
TRBV6-5,TRBJ1-6,.,13,.,CASNGPRYSPLHF,TGTGCCAGCAATGGCCCAAGGTATTCACCCCTCCACTTT
TRBV6-4,TRBJ1-1,.,14,.,CASSDGNDNTEAFF,TGTGCCAGCAGTGACGGGAACGATAACACTGAAGCTTTCTTT
TRBV2,TRBJ2-6,.,15,.,CATLAELSGANVLTF,TGTGCCACCCTAGCAGAACTGTCCGGGGCCAACGTCCTGACTTTC
TRBV5-1,TRBJ1-5,.,15,.,CASSLDSISNQPQHF,TGCGCCAGCAGCTTGGACAGTATTAGCAATCAGCCCCAGCATTTT
TRBV6-5,TRBJ1-1,TRBD1,15,once,CASTKGRGRIAEAFF,TGTGCCAGCACCAAGGGCAGGGGGCGAATCGCTGAAGCTTTCTTT
TRBV6-4,TRBJ1-2,.,17,.,CAHAGSRPIQRGYGYTF,TGTGCCCACGCTGGGAGCAGGCCCATCCAGCGAGGGTATGGCTACACCTTC
TRBV28,TRBJ1-3,.,17,.,CASSLRTRTSSGNTIYF,TGTGCCAGCAGTCTACGCACCCGCACCTCCTCTGGAAACACCATATATTTT
TRBV6-6,TRBJ1-1,TRBD1,16,.,CASSSDLTGGGTEAFF,TGTGCCAGCAGTTCCGACCTTACAGGGGGGGGCACTGAAGCTTTCTTT
TRBV5-5,TRBJ1-1,.,15,.,CASSLYGQMNAEAFF,TGTGCCAGCAGCTTGTACGGACAGATGAACGCTGAAGCTTTCTTT
TRBV27,TRBJ1-6,.,14,once,CASSFQGFNSPLHF,TGTGCCAGCAGTTTTCAGGGGTTCAATTCACCCCTCCACTTT
TRBV2,TRBJ2-3,.,17,.,CASRETSLLLNTDTQYF,TGTGCCAGCAGGGAAACTAGCCTTCTTTTGAATACGGATACGCAGTATTTT
TRBV29-1,TRBJ1-1,.,12,.,CSAREGRPEAFF,TGCAGCGCTAGGGAGGGGAGACCTGAAGCTTTCTTT
TRBV19,TRBJ2-3,TRBD1,16,.,CASSMVRQGNTDTQYF,TGTGCCAGTAGTATGGTAAGACAGGGAAACACAGATACGCAGTATTTT
TRBV13,TRBJ2-3,.,16,.,CASSLGAPRSTDTQYF,TGTGCCAGCAGCTTAGGCGCTCCAAGGAGCACAGATACGCAGTATTTT
TRBV3-1/TRBV3-2,TRBJ2-3,.,15,.,CASSHRPTVSYTQYF,TGTGCCAGCAGCCACCGACCGACAGTTTCCTATACGCAGTATTTT
TRBV27,TRBJ2-3,.,12,once,CASSKTTDTQYF,TGTGCCAGCAGCAAAACCACAGATACGCAGTATTTT
TRBV18,TRBJ1-4,TRBD1,14,.,CASSPGQANEKLFF,TGTGCCAGCTCCCCGGGACAGGCAAATGAAAAACTGTTTTTT
TRBV11-3,TRBJ2-7,.,16,.,CASSSSGSVISYEQYF,TGTGCCAGCAGCTCGTCAGGGTCCGTTATTTCCTACGAGCAGTACTTC
TRBV29-1,TRBJ1-3,.,16,.,CSVVPPDVDSGNTIYF,TGCAGCGTTGTGCCCCCCGACGTAGACTCTGGAAACACCATATATTTT
TRBV19,TRBJ1-2,.,14,.,CASSKEVLSFGYTF,TGTGCCAGTAGTAAGGAGGTCCTAAGTTTTGGCTACACCTTC
TRBV15,TRBJ1-5,.,12,.,CATSTQDQPQHF,TGTGCCACCAGCACACAGGATCAGCCCCAGCATTTT
TRBV6-4,TRBJ2-3,TRBD2,14,.,CASSDRGGGDTQYF,TGTGCCAGCAGTGATCGGGGGGGCGGGGATACGCAGTATTTT
TRBV2,TRBJ2-5,.,14,.,CARRNIGPQETQYF,TGTGCCAGACGTAATATAGGGCCCCAAGAGACCCAGTACTTC